A selection of T cell receptor beta chains follows, all from one sample in a study of blood T cells in healthy people across ages. Each CDR3 protein gets one entry after TCRdb re-called the 5' RACE reads with MiXCR. The sample holds 800,000 to 950,000 distinct CDR3 sequences, under 40% seen once. The sequenced material came from blood. These receptors originate from a man aged 18 to 30 in good health. Each CDR3 is given with its conserved first and last residue. Fields, in order: V gene, clone size, J gene, D gene, CDR3 protein, CDR3 DNA. A D gene is named only where the DNA matches it firmly. Some rows mark clone size as missing; the rest say once, few, many or name a class of expanded clone.

>TRBV7-2|few|TRBJ2-2|-
CASSPPAANTGELFF
TGTGCCAGCAGCCCCCCTGCGGCGAACACCGGGGAGCTGTTTTTT
>TRBV6-1|-|TRBJ2-3|TRBD2
CASSEVAGSTDTQYF
TGTGCCAGCAGTGAGGTAGCGGGTAGCACAGATACGCAGTATTTT
>TRBV10-3|-|TRBJ1-5|TRBD1
CAIGTGGNQPQHF
TGTGCCATTGGGACAGGGGGCAATCAGCCCCAGCATTTT
>TRBV9|-|TRBJ1-1|-
CASSNQDLNTEAFF
TGTGCCAGCAGCAACCAAGACTTGAACACTGAAGCTTTCTTT
>TRBV18|-|TRBJ2-1|-
CASSPRDSLREQFF
TGTGCCAGCTCACCCCGAGACAGCTTAAGGGAGCAGTTCTTC
>TRBV4-2|many|TRBJ2-7|-
CASSQDWGQGNEQYF
TGTGCCAGCAGCCAAGACTGGGGTCAGGGAAACGAGCAGTACTTC
>TRBV7-6|-|TRBJ1-4|-
CASSLQGRRNEKLFF
TGTGCCAGCAGCTTACAGGGACGGCGGAATGAAAAACTGTTTTTT
>TRBV5-1|few|TRBJ2-6|-
CASSLEESGANVLTF
TGCGCCAGCAGCTTGGAGGAGTCTGGGGCCAACGTCCTGACTTTC
>TRBV7-6|many|TRBJ2-7|-
CASSPRTVYEQYF
TGTGCCAGCAGCCCCCGGACAGTCTACGAGCAGTACTTC
>TRBV7-9|many|TRBJ1-2|-
CASSLGQDNGYTF
TGTGCCAGCAGCTTAGGACAGGACAATGGCTACACCTTC
>TRBV7-2|many|TRBJ2-1|-
CASSLMGSNYNEQFF
TGTGCCAGCAGCTTAATGGGGAGTAACTACAATGAGCAGTTCTTC